Shown below are 30 T cell receptor beta chains from a single sample sequenced in a study of blood T cell repertoires in COVID-19. The assay was immunoSEQ multiplex PCR, and TCRdb's table has in-frame clones only and misses some. The sample has tens of thousands of clones, approximately 85% seen once. Sequenced sample: peripheral blood. Receptors originate from a human donor in a cohort sampled during active COVID-19. The donor label of this sample is uncertain.

This clone was seen a few times. The V and J genes are TRBV28 and TRBJ1-2; 11 bases are shared with TRBD1. The CDR3 covers 14 residues. Losses at the gene ends were 4 bases for V and 6 bases for J; bases not matched to a gene: 4. Germline CDR1 reads MDHEN; CDR2 reads SYDVKM. Written as DNA, the CDR3 is TGTGCCAGCAGTTCCGGGACAGGGGGTAATGGCTACACCTTC. This gives the protein CASSSGTGGNGYTF.

This clone was counted once. The chain combines TRBV21-1 with TRBJ1-6; the table's D call of TRBD1 was not tested on the DNA. TRBV21-1 is labeled a pseudogene. CDR3 length: 14 residues. The CDR3 DNA follows: TGTGCCAGCAGCGAGGACAGGGGCCTCATCCCCCTCCACTTT. Its protein is CASSEDRGLIPLHF.

The gene calls are TRBV19 and TRBJ1-1; D might be TRBD1 (6 bases). There are 13 residues in the CDR3. Germline loops: CDR1 LNHDA, CDR2 SQIVND (reference sequence). Trimming shortened V by 6 bases and J by 10 bases, and 18 bases separated the two germline ends. As DNA, the CDR3 is TGTGCCAGTAGAGCGGCAGGGGTTGGTGTAGCTTTCTTT. Protein: CASRAAGVGVAFF.

This clone occurred once. The rearrangement joins TRBV27 to TRBJ1-1; weak D call: TRBD1 (6 bases). This CDR3 comprises 14 residues. Trimming removed 4 bases from V and 7 bases from J, with 16 bases in between. Germline V CDR1 and CDR2: MNHEY, SMNVEV (reference sequence). The chain's CDR3 is CASSSYRERSEAFF. The CDR3 DNA reads as TGTGCCAGCAGTTCGTACAGGGAGCGAAGTGAAGCTTTCTTT.

The J gene is TRBJ2-5, the V gene TRBV9, with 7 bases that match TRBD2. Trimming removed 2 bases from V and 4 bases from J; junction bases left unmatched: 5. The germline CDR1 and CDR2 sequences are SGDLS and YYNGEE. The CDR3 is made up of 14 amino acids. CDR3 sequence (DNA): TGTGCCAGCAGCGTCGGGACTACCCGAGAGACCCAGTACTTC. Residues: CASSVGTTRETQYF.

V gene TRBV10-3 combines with J gene TRBJ2-3; perhaps TRBD2 as D (6 bases). This CDR3 is 14 amino acids long. Germline V gene data show CDR1 as ENHRY and CDR2 as SYGVKD. The germline V and J ends were trimmed by 7 bases and 4 bases, with 15 bases remaining between them. CDR3: CAITGAGGPDTQYF. The CDR3 DNA reads TGTGCCATCACCGGAGCCGGGGGTCCAGATACGCAGTATTTT.

The chain has TRBV5-1 and TRBJ2-3; 12 nucleotides line up with TRBD1. There are 16 residues in the CDR3. The germline CDR1 and CDR2 sequences are SGHRS and YFSETQ. V gave up 4 bases and J gave up 4 bases; unmatched junction bases: 7. The CDR3 region is CASSPRGTGGADTQYF. CDR3 DNA sequence: TGCGCCAGCAGCCCCCGCGGGACAGGGGGCGCAGATACGCAGTATTTT. The variable domain in full, with the rest retrieved from reference TRBV5-1 and TRBJ2-3, is KAGVTQTPRYLIKTRGQQVTLSCSPISGHRSVSWYQQTPGQGLQFLFEYFSETQRNKGNFPGRFSGRQFSNSRSEMNVSTLELGDSALYLCASSPRGTGGADTQYFGPGTRLTVL.

This rearrangement joins TRBV7-9 to TRBJ1-1; 11 bases are shared with TRBD1. CDR3 size: 15 residues. CDR1 SEHNR and CDR2 FQNEAQ come from the germline V gene (reference sequence). Trimming took 4 bases from V and 7 from J; bases not matched to a gene: 8. The DNA for the CDR3 is TGTGCCAGCAGCTCCTCGGACAGGGGGCCATTTGAAGCTTTCTTT. It is translated as CASSSSDRGPFEAFF. The variable domain in full, completed from reference TRBV7-9 and TRBJ1-1, reads DTGVSQNPRHKITKRGQNVTFRCDPISEHNRLYWYRQTLGQGPEFLTYFQNEAQLEKSRLLSDRFSAERPKGSFSTLEIQRTEQGDSAMYLCASSSSDRGPFEAFFGQGTRLTVV.

The gene calls are TRBV6-1 and TRBJ2-1, with D perhaps matching TRBD1 (6 bases). The CDR3 length is 15 residues. CDR1 is MNHNS, CDR2 SASEGT, per germline. V was pared by 2 bases and J by 6 bases, with 14 bases between. The DNA of the CDR3 is TGTGCCAGCAGTGAAATTGTTAGAGGGGGCAATGAGCAGTTCTTC. As protein: CASSEIVRGGNEQFF.

This clone has a handful of counts. The V gene is TRBV6-5, the J gene TRBJ1-6; TRBD1 agrees at 9 bases. Germline V gives CDR1 MNHEY, CDR2 SVGAGI. J was trimmed by 7 bases and V by 6 bases; bases with no gene match: 7. CDR3 length: 15 amino acids. Here the CDR3 DNA reads TGTGCCAGCAGGGGGGACAGGGCTGACAATTCACCCCTCCACTTT. Its translation: CASRGDRADNSPLHF.

This clone was observed a few times. The rearrangement uses TRBV25-1 and TRBJ1-2, with a weak D call TRBD1 (5 bases). CDR1 is MGHDK, CDR2 SYGVNS, per germline. This CDR3 contains 11 residues. Trimming removed 7 bases at V and 3 bases at J, with 6 bases between. CDR3 nucleotide sequence: TGTGCCAGCATAGGGGACTATGGCTACACCTTC. Encoded protein: CASIGDYGYTF.

The chain is built from TRBV15 and TRBJ2-2; 11 bases map to TRBD1. This CDR3 contains 17 residues. Looked up from germline, CDR1 is LNHNV and CDR2 is YYDKDF (reference sequence). V trimming: 0 bases; J trimming: 6 bases; junction bases outside the gene matches: 6. The CDR3 loop reads CATSRDRRTGGSGELFF. CDR3 coding DNA: TGTGCCACCAGCAGAGATCGAAGGACAGGGGGCTCCGGGGAGCTGTTTTTT.

A few counts support this clone. This chain connects TRBV5-1 to TRBJ2-5, with D tentatively TRBD1 (5 bases). Deletions cut 0 bases from V and 5 bases from J, with 11 bases between. Germline V CDR1 and CDR2: SGHRS, YFSETQ. The CDR3 is 14 amino acids. The CDR3 coding sequence is TGCGCCAGCAGCTTGGACCCAGGGCGGGAGACCCAGTACTTC. Residues: CASSLDPGRETQYF. Full variable domain (outside the CDR3, taken from reference TRBV5-1 and TRBJ2-5): KAGVTQTPRYLIKTRGQQVTLSCSPISGHRSVSWYQQTPGQGLQFLFEYFSETQRNKGNFPGRFSGRQFSNSRSEMNVSTLELGDSALYLCASSLDPGRETQYFGPGTRLLVL.

This clone was detected only once. This chain links TRBV6-5 with TRBJ2-5; 7 nucleotides match TRBD2. CDR3 size: 15 residues. Germline V lookup: CDR1 MNHEY, CDR2 SVGAGI. V gave up 10 bases and J gave up 1 base; unmatched junction bases: 12. CDR3 protein: CATLSGGGGQETQYF. CDR3 nucleotides: TGTGCCACCTTATCTGGCGGGGGAGGCCAAGAGACCCAGTACTTC.

The chain links TRBV2 to TRBJ2-1, with 7 bases matching TRBD2. V trimming: 2 bases; J trimming: 14 bases; junction bases outside the gene matches: 9. Germline CDR1 SNHLY, CDR2 FYNNEI. CDR3 length: 13 amino acids. This chain's CDR3 is CASSEWEGNYEFF. The CDR3, as DNA: TGTGCCAGCAGTGAATGGGAGGGGAACTATGAGTTCTTC.

The chain carries TRBV5-4 and TRBJ2-5, with D uncertain. V was clipped by 4 bases and J by 3 bases, with 10 bases between them. Germline V lookup: CDR1 SGHNT, CDR2 YYREEE (reference sequence). There are 13 residues in the CDR3. CDR3 nucleotides: TGTGCCAGCAGCCTCCCGGTAGAAGAGACCCAGTACTTC. As protein: CASSLPVEETQYF. Full variable domain (outside the CDR3, taken from reference TRBV5-4 and TRBJ2-5): ETGVTQSPTHLIKTRGQQVTLRCSSQSGHNTVSWYQQALGQGPQFIFQYYREEENGRGNFPPRFSGLQFPNYSSELNVNALELDDSALYLCASSLPVEETQYFGPGTRLLVL.

The chain carries TRBV13 and TRBJ1-1; no clear D gene. The CDR3 contains 13 residues. Germline assignment: CDR1 PRHDT and CDR2 FYEKMQ (reference sequence). V was shortened by 1 base and J by 2 bases, with 5 bases between the two germline ends. This chain's CDR3 is CASSLESNTEAFF. The CDR3 DNA reads TGTGCCAGCAGCTTAGAATCAAACACTGAAGCTTTCTTT.

The gene calls are TRBV12-3 or TRBV12-4 and TRBJ1-1; 8 bases are shared with TRBD1. The junction had 6 bases not matched to a gene; V was cut back by 6 bases and J by 6 bases. The CDR3 has 13 amino acids. CDR3 DNA sequence: TGTGCCAGCAGCACGGACAGGGAGGCTGAAGCTTTCTTT. Amino acid sequence: CASSTDREAEAFF.

The genes are TRBV4-2 and TRBJ2-5, with D tentatively TRBD2 (6 bases). V was trimmed by 1 base and J by 7 bases, leaving 10 bases between them. The CDR3 runs to 13 residues. Germline V gene lookup returns CDR1 LGHNA and CDR2 YNFKEQ. As DNA, the CDR3 is TGTGCCAGCAGCCAAGGGAGGGTCGCGACCCAGTACTTC. It is translated as CASSQGRVATQYF.

This chain uses TRBV15 with TRBJ2-5, with 12 bases aligning to TRBD1. Germline V gives CDR1 LNHNV, CDR2 YYDKDF (reference sequence). Trimming at V came to 4 bases and at J to 5 bases, leaving 5 bases not matched to a gene. This CDR3 comprises 15 residues. The CDR3 coding sequence is TGTGCCACCAGCAAGCCGGGACAGGGGGCCGAGACCCAGTACTTC. It specifies CATSKPGQGAETQYF.

This chain joins TRBV21-1 and TRBJ2-7; the table assigns TRBD1, which was not confirmed against the DNA. TRBV21-1 corresponds to a pseudogene. The CDR3 runs to 15 residues. CDR3 bases: TGTGCCAGCAGCAAAAGGACAGGGGCCTCCTACGAGCAGTACTTC. Its protein is CASSKRTGASYEQYF.

This clone was seen only a few times. This sequence joins TRBV10-3 and TRBJ2-2; D may be TRBD2 (6 bases). Trimming shortened V by 9 bases and J by 0 bases, and 11 bases separated the two germline ends. The CDR3 is 14 amino acids. Per the germline V gene, CDR1 is ENHRY and CDR2 is SYGVKD. CDR3 sequence (DNA): TGTGCCATACGGGGACTGGCGAACACCGGGGAGCTGTTTTTT. Translation: CAIRGLANTGELFF.

This chain joins TRBV30 and TRBJ1-5, with 7 nucleotides matching TRBD1. The CDR3 length is 15 residues. Germline CDR1 reads GTSNPN; CDR2 reads SVGIG (reference sequence). Germline trimming cut 0 bases from V and 7 bases from J; bases unmatched to any gene: 9. The CDR3 DNA reads TGTGCCTGGAGTGTAAGGAGGGGGCGAAACCAGCCCCAGCATTTT. Translating gives CAWSVRRGRNQPQHF.

The V and J genes are TRBV11-2 and TRBJ2-3; TRBD1 matches 10 bases. Germline V gene sequence: CDR1 SGHAT, CDR2 FQNNGV. The V gene end was trimmed by 5 bases and the J gene end by 1 base; junction bases not matched to a gene: 12. The CDR3 sequence is 18 residues long. CDR3 sequence reads: CASSPGQGGLSGTDTQYF. The CDR3 nucleotides are TGTGCCAGCAGCCCTGGACAGGGGGGATTATCTGGCACAGATACGCAGTATTTT.

The gene calls are TRBV7-8 and TRBJ2-5, with TRBD1 as a possible D gene (5 bases). V lost 5 bases and J 7 bases, leaving 14 bases between the germline ends. The CDR3 has 13 amino acids. CDR1 is SGHVS, CDR2 FQNEAQ, per germline. CDR3: CASSAGQAGTQYF. The CDR3, as DNA: TGTGCCAGCAGCGCCGGACAAGCAGGGACCCAGTACTTC. Based on the CDR3 plus reference TRBV7-8 and TRBJ2-5, the full variable domain is GAGVSQSPRYKVAKRGQDVALRCDPISGHVSLFWYQQALGQGPEFLTYFQNEAQLDKSGLPSDRFFAERPEGSVSTLKIQRTQQEDSAVYLCASSAGQAGTQYFGPGTRLLVL.

V gene TRBV6-6 combines with J gene TRBJ2-3; a possible D gene is TRBD2 (5 bases). Trimming removed 6 bases from V and 6 bases from J, with 16 bases in between. Germline CDR1 MNHNY, CDR2 SVGAGI (reference sequence). The CDR3 covers 14 residues. CDR3 sequence: CASSSRGPIDTQYF. The CDR3 DNA is TGTGCCAGCAGCTCCCGAGGGCCGATCGATACGCAGTATTTT.

This clone was counted only a few times. The CDR3 bases are TGTGCCAGCAGCCAGGACAGGACCAATCAGCCCCAGCATTTT. Protein: CASSQDRTNQPQHF. V is TRBV6-5 and J is TRBJ1-5; TRBD1 matches at 7 bases. This CDR3 region has 14 residues. The V gene's germline CDR1 is MNHEY and CDR2 SVGAGI. J lost 3 bases, V lost 6 bases, and 5 bases had no gene match.

The rearrangement links TRBV9 to TRBJ1-2; 9 bases are a match to TRBD1. V dropped 6 bases and J dropped 1; count of bases not matched to a gene: 7. Germline CDR1 SGDLS, CDR2 YYNGEE. The CDR3 is 15 amino acids. CDR3 in DNA: TGTGCCAGCACCCTGGGACAGGGTATTAACTATGGCTACACCTTC. Protein sequence: CASTLGQGINYGYTF.

The chain has TRBV9 and TRBJ1-2; 7 positions match TRBD1. Germline V CDR1 and CDR2: SGDLS, YYNGEE. This CDR3 region has 16 residues. Trimming removed 0 bases from V and 8 bases from J; junction bases left unmatched: 13. CDR3 DNA sequence: TGTGCCAGCAGCGTAGACCCCACAGGGGATTCTGGAGGCTACACCTTC. Residues: CASSVDPTGDSGGYTF.

The V call is TRBV28, the J call TRBJ2-3; 10 bases are shared with TRBD1. The junction had 16 bases not matched to a gene; V was cut back by 6 bases and J by 1 base. This CDR3 spans 19 amino acids. Germline CDR1 reads MDHEN; CDR2 reads SYDVKM. Written as DNA, the CDR3 is TGTGCCAGCAGCTCGGTGCGGGACAGGGGACGGATCGGCACAGATACGCAGTATTTT. This translates into CASSSVRDRGRIGTDTQYF. Combining the CDR3 with reference TRBV28 and TRBJ2-3 gives the whole variable domain DVKVTQSSRYLVKRTGEKVFLECVQDMDHENMFWYRQDPGLGLRLIYFSYDVKMKEKGDIPEGYSVSREKKERFSLILESASTNQTSMYLCASSSVRDRGRIGTDTQYFGPGTRLTVL.